These 13 T cell receptor beta chains came from one sample sequenced in a study of shared clonotypes between healthy human individuals. Some clones are missing from TCRdb's copy, which holds only in-frame ones; the method was immunoSEQ multiplex PCR. The sample consists of approximately 940,000 clones, around three quarters of them appearing once. The sequencing sample was made of memory CD4+ T cells sorted from blood. As for subset: CD45RA-negative fraction. The receptors here all came from a young man in good health.

As regards this clone: Mismatch with germline at one junction end may stem from a read error. CDR3 in amino acids: CASSLTPLTEQYF. The DNA of the CDR3 is TGCGCCAGCAGCTTAACCCCCCTCACGGAGCAGTACTTC. The gene calls are TRBV7-9 and TRBJ2-7; D is ambiguous. Germline V gene data show CDR1 as SEHNR and CDR2 as FQNEAQ (reference sequence). This CDR3 is 13 amino acids long.

The chain couples TRBV6-1 to TRBJ1-4, with D unresolved. V lost 10 bases and J lost 0, with 9 bases in between. CDR1 is MNHNS and CDR2 is SASEGT in the germline V gene. The CDR3 is 13 residues long. CDR3 nucleotide sequence: TGTGCCACCGCGACCGCAACTAATGAAAAACTGTTTTTT. Its translation: CATATATNEKLFF.

The V gene is TRBV2, the J gene TRBJ1-2, with D unclear. Germline CDR1 SNHLY, CDR2 FYNNEI. Between the trimmed V and J ends, which lost 2 bases and 3 bases, there was a span of 7 bases. CDR3 length equals 13 residues. The CDR3 DNA sequence: TGTGCCAGCAGTGAAATGCGGGACTATGGCTACACCTTC. Amino acid sequence: CASSEMRDYGYTF.

The chain has TRBV7-2 and TRBJ2-7, with 8 positions matching TRBD2. Germline V CDR1 and CDR2: SGHTA, FQGNSA. The CDR3 extends over 16 amino acids. Trimming took 4 bases from V and 6 from J; bases not matched to a gene: 14. The CDR3 reads CASSSGLADIPLEQYF. The CDR3 region has the DNA TGTGCCAGCAGCTCCGGACTAGCCGACATCCCCCTCGAGCAGTACTTC.

The chain recombines TRBV29-1 with TRBJ2-5, with D perhaps TRBD1 (7 bases). The germline V gene encodes CDR1 SQVTM and CDR2 ANQGSEA. The CDR3 is made up of 15 amino acids. V gave up 4 bases and J gave up 0 bases, with 15 bases separating them. The CDR3 DNA is TGCAGCGTTGGAACAGGGGAGGTTAACCAAGAGACCCAGTACTTC. The encoded protein is CSVGTGEVNQETQYF.

The chain recombines TRBV7-2 with TRBJ1-3; weak D call: TRBD1 (5 bases). V was pared by 5 bases and J by 2 bases, with 13 bases between. The CDR3 extends over 15 amino acids. Germline loops: CDR1 SGHTA, CDR2 FQGNSA. The CDR3 coding sequence is TGTGCCAGCAGCGGCAGGGTTGTCGCTGGAAACACCATATATTTT. It is translated as CASSGRVVAGNTIYF.

V and J are TRBV10-3 and TRBJ1-1; TRBD1 might be the D (6 bases). Germline-derived CDR1 and CDR2 are ENHRY and SYGVKD. This CDR3 contains 12 residues. V was trimmed by 5 bases and J by 6 bases, leaving 10 bases between them. CDR3 residues: CAISRDTSEAFF. DNA for the CDR3: TGTGCCATCAGTAGGGACACTTCTGAAGCTTTCTTT.

The chain joins TRBV20-1 to TRBJ1-2; D is perhaps TRBD1 (6 bases). The CDR3 length is 10 residues. Germline V gives CDR1 DFQATT, CDR2 SNEGSKA (reference sequence). CDR3 in amino acids: CRIQGSGYTF. CDR3 DNA: TGCAGGATACAGGGTAGTGGCTACACCTTC.

With respect to this clone: Since a far larger clone is one base different, this is likely a read error. The chain couples TRBV5-6 to TRBJ1-3; possible D gene TRBD1, 5 bases. The CDR3 runs to 15 residues. The V gene's germline CDR1 is SGHDT and CDR2 YYEEEE. Trimming pared 2 bases from V and 0 bases from J, leaving 9 bases between. The CDR3 coding sequence is TGTGCCAGCAGCTTATCAGGGATCTCTGGAAACACCATATATTTT. The encoded protein is CASSLSGISGNTIYF.

About this clone itself: One base away lies a much larger clone, so this may be a sequencing read error. V usage is TRBV7-6 and J usage is TRBJ2-2; 8 nucleotides align to TRBD1. The CDR3 covers 14 residues. The germline CDR1 and CDR2 sequences are SGHVS and FNYEAQ. Trimming at V came to 9 bases and at J to 6 bases, leaving 9 bases not matched to a gene. CDR3 sequence (DNA): TGTGCCAGGTTAAAGGACAGGGAATCCGGGGAGCTGTTTTTT. Translation: CARLKDRESGELFF.

This clone was detected ten times or more. V and J are TRBV10-3 and TRBJ2-3, with D possibly matching TRBD1 (5 bases). Germline lookup yields CDR1 ENHRY and CDR2 SYGVKD. This CDR3 has 13 amino acids. Trimming removed 11 bases from V and 6 bases from J, with 18 bases in between. Written as DNA, the CDR3 is TGTGCCGCCTCGAACAGGCCGAGTGATACGCAGTATTTT. It is translated as CAASNRPSDTQYF.

This chain uses TRBV7-9 with TRBJ1-1; no reliable D call. Germline CDR1 reads SEHNR; CDR2 reads FQNEAQ (reference sequence). This CDR3 spans 15 amino acids. With 5 bases removed from V and 5 bases from J, the gap between germline ends came to 18 bases. In DNA form, the CDR3 reads TGTGCCAGCAGCCAAAACAGCTTTCCAATAACTGAAGCTTTCTTT. This sequence encodes CASSQNSFPITEAFF.

The CDR3 sequence: CASSSGVSYNEQFF. DNA for the CDR3: TGCGCCAGCAGCTCGGGAGTTTCCTACAATGAGCAGTTCTTC. The chain carries TRBV5-1 and TRBJ2-1; tentatively, D is TRBD2 (6 bases). V lost 3 bases and J 1 base, leaving 8 bases between the germline ends. Germline CDR1 is SGHRS and CDR2 is YFSETQ. This CDR3 is built from 14 residues.